The 25 T cell receptor beta chains given below trace back to one sample, sequenced in a study of identical twins. TCRdb fed the 5' RACE reads into MiXCR, producing one record per CDR3 protein. The repertoire holds 1.5 million to 2 million distinct CDR3 sequences, 25% to 35% seen once, with approximately 0.29% in the top ten. The material sequenced was cord blood. All receptors derive from a newborn girl in good health.

As for this clonotype: A junction boundary mismatches the germline segment, possibly from a read error. The CDR3 DNA follows: TGTGCCAACAGTGAGGTTAGGACTAGCGGACTTCAAGAGACCCAGTACTTC. This gives the protein CANSEVRTSGLQETQYF. The rearrangement links TRBV25-1 to TRBJ2-5, with 10 bases fitting TRBD2. The CDR3 totals 17 residues. CDR1 and CDR2 from the germline V gene are MGHDK and SYGVNS.

The sample holds a few counts of this clonotype. The chain carries TRBV20-1 and TRBJ2-7, with a weak D call TRBD1 (6 bases). Germline CDR1 and CDR2: DFQATT and SNEGSKA (reference sequence). V was clipped by 6 bases and J by 4 bases, with 13 bases between them. CDR3 length: 12 amino acids. The CDR3 DNA sequence: TGCAGTGCCCAGGGGAGCCCTTACGAGCAGTACTTC. It yields the protein CSAQGSPYEQYF.

The chain recombines TRBV10-3 with TRBJ1-1, with D unclear. V was cut by 11 bases and J by 8 bases, with 18 bases left in between. Germline loops: CDR1 ENHRY, CDR2 SYGVKD. This CDR3 has 12 residues. In DNA form, the CDR3 reads TGTGCCGTCCGACCCCTATCGGCAGAAGCTTTCTTT. It specifies CAVRPLSAEAFF.

The chain uses TRBV20-1 and TRBJ2-3, with TRBD2 as a possible D gene (5 bases). Germline CDR1 reads DFQATT; CDR2 reads SNEGSKA (reference sequence). This CDR3 spans 14 amino acids. With 5 bases removed from V and 2 bases from J, the gap between germline ends came to 14 bases. The CDR3 sequence is CSALKAAPTDTQYF. The CDR3 nucleotides read TGCAGTGCTTTGAAAGCGGCCCCCACAGATACGCAGTATTTT.

V and J are TRBV4-2 and TRBJ1-4; 9 bases line up with TRBD1. Germline trimming cut 1 base from V and 8 bases from J; bases unmatched to any gene: 8. Looked up from germline, CDR1 is LGHNA and CDR2 is YNFKEQ. CDR3 size: 16 residues. The CDR3 is CASSQGGTGRGEKLFF. Here the CDR3 DNA reads TGTGCCAGCAGCCAAGGCGGGACAGGGAGAGGCGAAAAACTGTTTTTT.

The chain couples TRBV9 to TRBJ2-1; D perhaps matches TRBD1 (5 bases). The CDR3 is 14 amino acids. Deletions cut 0 bases from V and 14 bases from J, with 18 bases between. Germline V gene sequence: CDR1 SGDLS, CDR2 YYNGEE. CDR3 in amino acids: CASSVALEQGLEFF. The CDR3, as DNA: TGTGCCAGCAGCGTAGCTTTAGAGCAGGGCCTAGAGTTCTTC.

This clonotype has only one observation. The chain employs TRBV12-3 or TRBV12-4 and TRBJ2-5; 8 nucleotides align to TRBD1. Gene TRBJ2-7 matches the end of the DNA better, so the J call may be wrong. This CDR3 contains 13 residues. CDR3 sequence: CASSLWTGTEQYF. The CDR3 nucleotides read TGTGCCAGCAGTTTGTGGACAGGGACCGAGCAGTACTTC.

This sequence joins TRBV5-1 and TRBJ2-5; D not certain. The germline V and J ends were trimmed by 4 bases and 2 bases, with 9 bases remaining between them. CDR1 is SGHRS, CDR2 YFSETQ, per germline. The CDR3 spans 13 residues. The CDR3 here is CASSAGEQETQYF. The DNA of the CDR3 is TGCGCCAGCAGCGCCGGCGAACAAGAGACCCAGTACTTC.

The chain links TRBV6-5 to TRBJ1-1; TRBD1 matches 7 bases. J gave up 3 bases and V 0 bases, and 16 bases lay outside the gene matches. Looked up from germline, CDR1 is MNHEY and CDR2 is SVGAGI. This CDR3 contains 19 residues. In DNA form, the CDR3 reads TGTGCCAGCAGTTACTCGAATCCCAGGGGGGCGGGGATGTACACTGAAGCTTTCTTT. Its translation: CASSYSNPRGAGMYTEAFF.

This clonotype was observed a few times. This rearrangement joins TRBV7-2 to TRBJ1-4, with D tentatively TRBD1 (5 bases). This CDR3 is built from 17 residues. Germline assignment: CDR1 SGHTA and CDR2 FQGNSA. V shed 3 bases and J shed 5 bases, with 19 bases lying between them. CDR3 amino acids: CASSLGYPGWGNEKLFF. CDR3 DNA: TGTGCCAGCAGCTTGGGATATCCGGGTTGGGGGAATGAAAAACTGTTTTTT.

The table lists this clonotype with a few counts. The chain links TRBV6-5 to TRBJ1-2, with 7 bases fitting TRBD1. The germline gives CDR1 MNHEY, CDR2 SVGAGI. This CDR3 is 15 amino acids long. After removal of 5 bases from V and 4 bases from J, the junction contained 10 bases not matched to a gene. The CDR3 sequence: CASSTAGGESYGYTF. CDR3 sequence (DNA): TGTGCCAGCAGTACTGCAGGGGGGGAGAGCTATGGCTACACCTTC.

As for this clonotype: A junction boundary mismatches the germline segment, possibly from a read error. The V gene is TRBV2, the J gene TRBJ2-3, with TRBD2 matching over 7 bases. Germline lookup yields CDR1 SNHLY and CDR2 FYNNEI. This CDR3 comprises 16 residues. The CDR3 protein is CVSSEAPAGITDTQYF. The CDR3 DNA reads TGTGTCAGCAGTGAAGCGCCAGCGGGAATAACAGATACGCAGTATTTT.

This clonotype was detected a few times. The V call is TRBV11-2, the J call TRBJ2-4, with D perhaps matching TRBD1 or TRBD2 (5 bases each). This CDR3 spans 17 amino acids. V was trimmed by 5 bases and J by 0 bases, leaving 17 bases between them. Germline CDR1 and CDR2: SGHAT and FQNNGV. The CDR3 is CASSPTRGGLAKNIQYF. The CDR3 nucleotides read TGTGCCAGCAGCCCCACTAGGGGTGGCCTAGCCAAAAACATTCAGTACTTC.

The chain links TRBV20-1 to TRBJ1-6; a weak D match, TRBD1 (6 bases). There are 15 residues in the CDR3. Deletions cut 0 bases from V and 3 bases from J, with 9 bases between. CDR1 and CDR2 from the germline V gene are DFQATT and SNEGSKA (reference sequence). Here the CDR3 reads CSARDGGYYNSPLHF. The CDR3 DNA reads as TGCAGTGCTAGAGATGGGGGCTACTATAATTCACCCCTCCACTTT.

CDR3 sequence reads: CASSQVTTSGSNEQFF. The CDR3 DNA reads TGCGCCAGCAGCCAAGTAACGACTAGCGGGAGCAATGAGCAGTTCTTC. The genes are TRBV4-1 and TRBJ2-1; TRBD2 aligns across 12 bases. Germline assignment: CDR1 MGHRA and CDR2 YSYEKL. Losses at the gene ends were 1 base for V and 6 bases for J; bases not matched to a gene: 4. The CDR3 totals 16 residues.

This clonotype has more than one count but fewer than ten. The chain recombines TRBV3-1 with TRBJ2-1; 10 positions agree with TRBD2. The length of the CDR3 is 16 residues. Germline V lookup: CDR1 LGHDT, CDR2 YNNKEL (reference sequence). Germline trimming cut 2 bases from V and 2 bases from J; bases unmatched to any gene: 3. CDR3 sequence: CASSQRAGGPYNEQFF. As DNA, the CDR3 is TGTGCCAGCAGCCAACGAGCGGGAGGGCCCTACAATGAGCAGTTCTTC.

This rearrangement joins TRBV20-1 to TRBJ2-5; the D gene is possibly TRBD2 (6 bases). V was shortened by 3 bases and J by 4 bases, with 12 bases between the two germline ends. CDR1 is DFQATT and CDR2 is SNEGSKA in the germline V gene (reference sequence). The CDR3 has 13 amino acids. This CDR3 reads CSASLLRGETQYF. CDR3 in DNA: TGCAGTGCTAGTCTCTTGCGGGGAGAGACCCAGTACTTC.

This clonotype has just a few counts. The chain joins TRBV20-1 to TRBJ2-7, with a possible D match to TRBD2 (5 bases). Per the germline V gene, CDR1 is DFQATT and CDR2 is SNEGSKA (reference sequence). The CDR3 sequence is 13 residues long. Trimming stripped 3 bases from V and 0 bases from J, with 9 bases between. The DNA for the CDR3 is TGCAGTGCTAGCGGAGACTACTCCTACGAGCAGTACTTC. Encoded protein: CSASGDYSYEQYF.

The V call is TRBV11-2, the J call TRBJ2-2, with 10 bases that match TRBD2. Unmatched junction bases numbered 4, after V lost 3 bases and J lost 0 bases. Germline lookup yields CDR1 SGHAT and CDR2 FQNNGV. The CDR3 contains 17 residues. In DNA form, the CDR3 reads TGTGCCAGCAGCTTTGGTAGCGGGAGGCCGAACACCGGGGAGCTGTTTTTT. Its translation: CASSFGSGRPNTGELFF.

Only a few counts were recorded for this clonotype. V and J are TRBV6-1 and TRBJ1-5, with D hard to call. V lost 7 bases, J lost 6 bases, and 16 bases lay in between. The germline gives CDR1 MNHNS, CDR2 SASEGT. This CDR3 contains 14 residues. The CDR3 reads CASNPGNWGQPQHF. DNA of the CDR3: TGTGCCAGCAACCCCGGCAACTGGGGTCAGCCCCAGCATTTT.

This chain connects TRBV20-1 to TRBJ2-2; D unclear. V shed 0 bases and J shed 0 bases, with 11 bases lying between them. The CDR3 consists of 16 residues. CDR1 is DFQATT, CDR2 SNEGSKA, per germline (reference sequence). The CDR3 nucleotides read TGCAGTGCTAGAGATTCACGAGCAGCGAACACCGGGGAGCTGTTTTTT. This gives the protein CSARDSRAANTGELFF.

There are many counts of this clonotype. The chain links TRBV6-1 to TRBJ2-3, with 7 bases identical to TRBD1. The CDR3 covers 20 residues. V gave up 5 bases and J gave up 0 bases; unmatched junction bases: 20. Germline loops: CDR1 MNHNS, CDR2 SASEGT. Written as DNA, the CDR3 is TGTGCCAGCAGTACCACACCAAGGGACAGTCCTCAGTATAGCACAGATACGCAGTATTTT. It is translated as CASSTTPRDSPQYSTDTQYF.

The rearrangement joins TRBV4-1 to TRBJ2-7; the match to TRBD2 covers 8 bases. The trim removed 0 bases at V and 3 bases at J, leaving 7 bases unmatched. Germline values: CDR1 MGHRA, CDR2 YSYEKL. The CDR3 covers 16 residues. CDR3 nucleotides: TGCGCCAGCAGCCAAGAGAATAGGGGGACTAGCTACGAGCAGTACTTC. Its translation: CASSQENRGTSYEQYF.

This clonotype occurred a few times. V gene TRBV10-3 combines with J gene TRBJ1-2; D gene ambiguous. Trimming removed 6 bases at V and 6 bases at J, with 5 bases between. From germline, CDR1 is ENHRY and CDR2 SYGVKD. CDR3 length: 10 residues. DNA for the CDR3: TGTGCCATCAGAATGAATGGCTACACCTTC. As protein: CAIRMNGYTF.

The chain is built from TRBV10-1 and TRBJ2-3, with D possibly being TRBD1 or TRBD2 (5 bases each). Trimming removed 0 bases at V and 7 bases at J, with 17 bases between. The germline V gene has CDR1 WNHNN and CDR2 SYGVQD (reference sequence). This CDR3 contains 16 residues. The CDR3 sequence is CASSESPGSGQNTQYF. In DNA, the CDR3 is TGCGCCAGCAGTGAGTCCCCAGGGAGTGGGCAAAATACGCAGTATTTT.